Below, 31 T cell receptor beta chains from the same sample are listed, as sequenced in a study of blood T cell repertoires in COVID-19. Data came from immunoSEQ multiplex PCR; TCRdb stores just in-frame clones and leaves some out. This table has about 42,000 clones, roughly 81% appearing once. Sequenced material: peripheral blood. These receptors came from a woman in her 70s in a cohort sampled during active COVID-19.

The V call is TRBV7-2, the J call TRBJ1-2; a possible D gene is TRBD1 (5 bases). In germline, CDR1 is SGHTA, CDR2 FQGNSA. V lost 1 base to trimming and J lost 6 bases, with 15 bases between them. The CDR3 length is 15 residues. As DNA, the CDR3 is TGTGCCAGCAGCTTAGGTTTCGGGGGGATTGATGGCTACACCTTC. Amino acids: CASSLGFGGIDGYTF.

The chain uses TRBV2 and TRBJ1-6, with a weak D call TRBD1 (6 bases). The CDR3 sequence is 14 residues long. From germline, CDR1 is SNHLY and CDR2 FYNNEI. The V end lost 8 bases, the J end lost 7 bases, and 15 bases lay between the germline ends. The CDR3 DNA reads TGTGCCAGCGGGATAGGGACACTGAATTCACCCCTCCACTTT. Protein: CASGIGTLNSPLHF.

The V and J genes are TRBV5-1 and TRBJ1-1; 8 positions agree with TRBD1. CDR1 and CDR2 from the germline V gene are SGHRS and YFSETQ. The junction had 12 bases not matched to a gene; V was cut back by 0 bases and J by 5 bases. The CDR3 consists of 17 residues. CDR3 amino acids: CASSLEGTGPVGTEAFF. The DNA of the CDR3 is TGCGCCAGCAGCTTGGAGGGGACAGGCCCCGTGGGGACTGAAGCTTTCTTT.

The chain links TRBV9 to TRBJ2-5; weak D call: TRBD2 (5 bases). Between the trimmed V and J ends, which lost 4 bases and 5 bases, there was a span of 21 bases. CDR1 SGDLS and CDR2 YYNGEE come from the germline V gene. The CDR3 runs to 16 residues. The CDR3 DNA sequence: TGTGCCAGCAGCCCCCAAGGAGGAGGACCTCCGGAGACCCAGTACTTC. Encoded protein: CASSPQGGGPPETQYF. Full variable domain (rest looked up from reference TRBV9 and TRBJ2-5): DSGVTQTPKHLITATGQRVTLRCSPRSGDLSVYWYQQSLDQGLQFLIQYYNGEERAKGNILERFSAQQFPDLHSELNLSSLELGDSALYFCASSPQGGGPPETQYFGPGTRLLVL.

This clone occurred once. This sequence joins TRBV11-2 and TRBJ2-2; the match to TRBD2 covers 7 bases. Trimming cost V 6 bases and J 0 bases; bases outside gene matches: 4. The germline V gene has CDR1 SGHAT and CDR2 FQNNGV. This CDR3 is built from 15 residues. The CDR3: CASSSGGTNTGELFF. Here the CDR3 DNA reads TGTGCCAGCAGTTCCGGGGGGACGAACACCGGGGAGCTGTTTTTT. The whole variable domain, filled in from reference TRBV11-2 and TRBJ2-2, reads EAGVAQSPRYKIIEKRQSVAFWCNPISGHATLYWYQQILGQGPKLLIQFQNNGVVDDSQLPKDRFSAERLKGVDSTLKIQPAKLEDSAVYLCASSSGGTNTGELFFGEGSRLTVL.

The chain recombines TRBV28 with TRBJ1-1; D gene ambiguous. CDR3 length equals 13 residues. Looked up from germline, CDR1 is MDHEN and CDR2 is SYDVKM. V lost 5 bases to trimming and J lost 3 bases, with 10 bases between them. This CDR3 reads CASSGPFYTEAFF. In DNA, the CDR3 is TGTGCCAGCAGTGGGCCGTTCTACACTGAAGCTTTCTTT. Drawing the rest from reference TRBV28 and TRBJ1-1, the complete variable domain is DVKVTQSSRYLVKRTGEKVFLECVQDMDHENMFWYRQDPGLGLRLIYFSYDVKMKEKGDIPEGYSVSREKKERFSLILESASTNQTSMYLCASSGPFYTEAFFGQGTRLTVV.

This chain links TRBV30 with TRBJ1-5; unclear D gene. The CDR3 totals 13 residues. The V and J ends lost 0 bases and 11 bases respectively, with 14 bases between them. Germline values: CDR1 GTSNPN, CDR2 SVGIG (reference sequence). CDR3 nucleotides: TGTGCCTGGAGTGTACTCGGGGAAAATGCCCAGCATTTT. Translating it yields CAWSVLGENAQHF.

In its sample, this clone was seen a few times. The genes are TRBV18 and TRBJ2-7; D might be TRBD2 (6 bases). The CDR3 covers 14 residues. Trimming cost V 1 base and J 7 bases, with 14 bases left between them. The germline CDR1 and CDR2 sequences are KGHSH and LQKENI. DNA for the CDR3: TGTGCCAGCTCACCACGAGGAGGGACCAGGGAGCAGTACTTC. It yields the protein CASSPRGGTREQYF.

The V call is TRBV6-6, the J call TRBJ2-1; possibly TRBD1 for D (6 bases). The germline gives CDR1 MNHNY, CDR2 SVGAGI (reference sequence). The CDR3 runs to 11 residues. Trimming left V 11 bases short and J 4 bases short, with 9 bases between. CDR3 in amino acids: CAVRGYNEQFF. CDR3 DNA: TGTGCCGTCAGGGGTTACAATGAGCAGTTCTTC.

V is TRBV19 and J is TRBJ1-2; a weak D match, TRBD1 (5 bases). The length of the CDR3 is 13 residues. V was clipped by 5 bases and J by 10 bases, with 17 bases between them. CDR1 and CDR2 (germline): LNHDA, SQIVND (reference sequence). CDR3 in DNA: TGTGCCAGTAGTCCCCGGACTGGGGGGTTCTACACCTTC. Amino acids: CASSPRTGGFYTF.

This chain links TRBV10-2 with TRBJ1-6, with 9 nucleotides matching TRBD1. CDR1 WSHSY and CDR2 SAAADI come from the germline V gene. This CDR3 contains 14 residues. J was trimmed by 10 bases and V by 4 bases; bases with no gene match: 5. The CDR3 loop is CASSGDRVNSPLHF. CDR3 DNA: TGCGCCAGCAGTGGGGACAGGGTCAACTCACCCCTCCACTTT.

V is TRBV7-2 and J is TRBJ2-7, with a possible D match to TRBD2 (6 bases). V was shortened by 1 base and J by 0 bases, with 10 bases between the two germline ends. Germline CDR1 SGHTA, CDR2 FQGNSA. The CDR3 has 15 residues. The CDR3 here is CASSLVGGDSYEQYF. DNA of the CDR3: TGTGCCAGCAGCTTAGTCGGCGGGGACTCCTACGAGCAGTACTTC.

This clone was seen only once. The V gene is TRBV7-2, the J gene TRBJ2-1, with 7 bases that match TRBD2. V trimming: 3 bases; J trimming: 7 bases; junction bases outside the gene matches: 9. The CDR3 is 15 residues long. The germline CDR1 and CDR2 sequences are SGHTA and FQGNSA. CDR3 in DNA: TGTGCCAGCAGCTTGTGGGGAGGGCCGGAAAATGAGCAGTTCTTC. Translation: CASSLWGGPENEQFF.

The rearrangement uses TRBV5-1 and TRBJ2-2; 8 bases are shared with TRBD2. The CDR3 is made up of 15 amino acids. The J segment lost 2 bases and the V segment lost 4 bases, leaving 4 bases of the junction unmatched. The germline gives CDR1 SGHRS, CDR2 YFSETQ. The CDR3 loop is CASSAGLGNTGELFF. The CDR3 coding sequence is TGCGCCAGCAGCGCGGGACTAGGCAACACCGGGGAGCTGTTTTTT.

The rearrangement joins TRBV11-2 to TRBJ2-7; the D is unclear. The CDR3 runs to 17 residues. The germline V gene encodes CDR1 SGHAT and CDR2 FQNNGV. Between the trimmed V and J ends, which lost 0 bases and 3 bases, there was a span of 18 bases. Here the CDR3 reads CASSLDPPRPSSYEQYF. The CDR3 region has the DNA TGTGCCAGCAGCTTAGACCCCCCCCGCCCCTCCAGCTACGAGCAGTACTTC.

The rearrangement uses TRBV24-1 and TRBJ2-1; TRBD1 agrees at 10 bases. The germline V gene encodes CDR1 KGHDR and CDR2 SFDVKD. Trimming cost V 7 bases and J 1 base; bases outside gene matches: 3. CDR3 length: 15 residues. CDR3: CATSRDRGSYNEQFF. The CDR3 DNA follows: TGTGCCACCAGCCGGGACAGGGGATCCTACAATGAGCAGTTCTTC.

This sequence joins TRBV19 and TRBJ1-5; the D gene is possibly TRBD1 (5 bases). Germline V CDR1 and CDR2: LNHDA, SQIVND (reference sequence). V shed 4 bases and J shed 7 bases, with 11 bases lying between them. The CDR3 is 13 residues long. DNA for the CDR3: TGTGCCAGTAGTAAGACAGTTCGGCAGCCCCAGCATTTT. This translates into CASSKTVRQPQHF.

V is TRBV7-9 and J is TRBJ2-1; 12 nucleotides match TRBD2. CDR3 length: 15 residues. V was pared by 1 base and J by 8 bases, with 3 bases of the junction left unmatched. Germline V gene data show CDR1 as SEHNR and CDR2 as FQNEAQ (reference sequence). CDR3 in DNA: TGTGCCAGCAGCTTAGGGGCTAGCGGGAGGGATGAGCAGTTCTTC. Its protein is CASSLGASGRDEQFF.

A single count supports this clone. V is TRBV14 and J is TRBJ1-2, with D unresolved. This CDR3 has 15 amino acids. Trimming stripped 0 bases from V and 7 bases from J, with 15 bases between. Germline V lookup: CDR1 SGHDN, CDR2 FVKESK. The DNA of the CDR3 is TGTGCCAGCAGCCAAGATAGTGGGCGCTCTGGTGGCTACACCTTC. This sequence encodes CASSQDSGRSGGYTF.

The chain is built from TRBV27 and TRBJ2-3; 10 bases align to TRBD2. V lost 5 bases and J lost 1; bases outside the gene matches: 6. Germline CDR1 reads MNHEY; CDR2 reads SMNVEV (reference sequence). There are 16 residues in the CDR3. This chain's CDR3 is CASSTLAGAGTDTQYF. DNA of the CDR3: TGTGCCAGCAGTACCCTAGCGGGAGCCGGCACAGATACGCAGTATTTT.

The chain recombines TRBV2 with TRBJ2-7; 9 bases fit TRBD2. The V and J ends lost 7 bases and 5 bases, in that order; junction bases with no gene match: 18. CDR3 length: 17 amino acids. Germline V gene sequence: CDR1 SNHLY, CDR2 FYNNEI. The DNA for the CDR3 is TGTGCCAGCACCCGTCTTTCTAGCGGGATCCTGTCCCACGAGCAGTACTTC. Encoded protein: CASTRLSSGILSHEQYF.

The CDR3 DNA is TGTGCCAGCAAGGACAGGGGCCGTAGTATGAACACTGAAGCTTTCTTT. It yields the protein CASKDRGRSMNTEAFF. The chain has TRBV7-2 and TRBJ1-1; the match to TRBD1 covers 9 bases. Trimming at V came to 7 bases and at J to 0 bases, leaving 9 bases not matched to a gene. The germline CDR1 and CDR2 sequences are SGHTA and FQGNSA. The CDR3 sequence is 16 residues long. Looking up the rest from reference TRBV7-2 and TRBJ1-1 gives the full variable domain: GAGVSQSPSNKVTEKGKDVELRCDPISGHTALYWYRQSLGQGLEFLIYFQGNSAPDKSGLPSDRFSAERTGGSVSTLTIQRTQQEDSAVYLCASKDRGRSMNTEAFFGQGTRLTVV.

This clone was detected once. The CDR3 DNA reads TGTGCCAGCAGCTTATTGGACAGAACCTACGAGCAGTACTTC. It specifies CASSLLDRTYEQYF. The chain employs TRBV7-9 and TRBJ2-7, with D tentatively TRBD1 (6 bases). Germline CDR1 SEHNR, CDR2 FQNEAQ (reference sequence). The V gene lost 2 bases and the J gene lost 2 bases, with 10 bases spanning the gap. The CDR3 loop spans 14 amino acids.

The J gene is TRBJ2-1, the V gene TRBV5-1; 7 bases line up with TRBD2. The junction had 3 bases not matched to a gene; V was cut back by 0 bases and J by 0 bases. Germline V gives CDR1 SGHRS, CDR2 YFSETQ. There are 16 residues in the CDR3. The CDR3 sequence: CASSLDGGSSYNEQFF. CDR3 DNA: TGCGCCAGCAGCTTGGACGGGGGGAGCTCCTACAATGAGCAGTTCTTC.

This rearrangement joins TRBV19 to TRBJ2-7; 7 bases line up with TRBD1. The germline V gene has CDR1 LNHDA and CDR2 SQIVND (reference sequence). V shed 6 bases and J 0 bases; nucleotides not matched to a gene: 8. The CDR3 is 15 residues long. CDR3 in DNA: TGTGCCAGTAGGATTGGGACAGTAGACTCCTACGAGCAGTACTTC. As protein: CASRIGTVDSYEQYF.

The rearrangement joins TRBV19 to TRBJ2-2; D is uncertain. Germline CDR1 and CDR2: LNHDA and SQIVND (reference sequence). The CDR3 length is 15 residues. The germline V and J ends were trimmed by 6 bases and 5 bases, with 16 bases remaining between them. CDR3 nucleotides: TGTGCCAGTAGGCGCGACACCGCTGGAACCGGGGAGCTGTTTTTT. It yields the protein CASRRDTAGTGELFF.

As to this clone: The junction differs from germline at one of its ends, possibly a read error. CDR3 loop: CASNQDASGTAKNIQYF. The CDR3 nucleotides read TGCGCCAGCAACCAAGATGCGAGCGGCACCGCCAAAAACATTCAGTACTTC. The gene calls are TRBV4-3 and TRBJ2-4; D possibly corresponds to TRBD2 (5 bases). Germline loops: CDR1 LGHNA, CDR2 YSLEER. The CDR3 is 17 amino acids.

The chain is built from TRBV9 and TRBJ2-2; perhaps TRBD2 as D (6 bases). V was trimmed by 0 bases and J by 4 bases, leaving 16 bases between them. The germline CDR1 and CDR2 sequences are SGDLS and YYNGEE. The CDR3 runs to 17 residues. CDR3 region: CASSVAGAGSFTGELFF. The CDR3 nucleotides are TGTGCCAGCAGCGTAGCCGGAGCGGGCAGCTTCACCGGGGAGCTGTTTTTT.

The chain couples TRBV2 to TRBJ1-5, with D perhaps matching TRBD1 (5 bases). The V gene's germline CDR1 is SNHLY and CDR2 FYNNEI. The germline V and J ends were trimmed by 7 bases and 6 bases, with 19 bases remaining between them. The CDR3 has 15 amino acids. As DNA, the CDR3 is TGTGCCAGCACCAGGGAGGACGGAGCACGTCAGCCCCAGCATTTT. The encoded protein is CASTREDGARQPQHF.

The chain carries TRBV10-1 and TRBJ2-3; 10 bases align to TRBD2. V trimming: 4 bases; J trimming: 6 bases; junction bases outside the gene matches: 7. Germline assignment: CDR1 WNHNN and CDR2 SYGVQD (reference sequence). The CDR3 length is 15 residues. The CDR3 spells CASSAASGSVDTQYF. CDR3 DNA sequence: TGCGCCAGCAGTGCGGCTAGCGGGAGCGTTGATACGCAGTATTTT.

The chain employs TRBV10-2 and TRBJ2-1; TRBD2 matches 7 bases. Trimming took 6 bases from V and 9 from J; bases not matched to a gene: 11. The CDR3 consists of 14 residues. The V gene's germline CDR1 is WSHSY and CDR2 SAAADI. The CDR3 here is CASSERAGGSEQFF. CDR3 sequence (DNA): TGCGCCAGCAGCGAGAGGGCCGGGGGGAGTGAGCAGTTCTTC.